This is a list of T cell receptor beta chains from one sample in a study of T-cell reconstitution after alpha-beta-depleted transplantation in children. One entry per CDR3 protein, called by TCRdb with MiXCR from the PCR reads. The table shows about 980,000 distinct CDR3 sequences, with less than 30% occurring only once. Material: PBMCs, mostly from graft donor cells, obtained 360 days after TCRalphabeta/CD19-depleted stem cell transplant. The source is a boy under three years old who had a stem cell transplant for SCID, so the T cells may come from the graft donor. CDR3s include the opening cysteine and the closing phenylalanine or tryptophan. The D gene is left open where the match is weak. The listing skips clone size in some rows; elsewhere it reads once, few, many or a size class.

size: -
V: TRBV9
D: -
J: TRBJ2-5
CDR3: CASSGGKGYETQYF
DNA: TGTGCCAGCAGCGGAGGAAAGGGGTACGAGACCCAGTACTTC

size: many
V: TRBV10-3
D: TRBD1
J: TRBJ2-7
CDR3: CAIGHEDRPYEQYF
DNA: TGTGCCATCGGTCATGAGGACAGGCCGTACGAGCAGTACTTC

size: few
V: TRBV20-1
D: -
J: TRBJ2-5
CDR3: CSARVGGPQETQYF
DNA: TGCAGTGCTAGAGTCGGGGGGCCCCAAGAGACCCAGTACTTC

size: -
V: TRBV5-6
D: TRBD2
J: TRBJ2-3
CDR3: CASRTLAGAITDTQYF
DNA: TGTGCCAGCAGGACACTAGCGGGGGCTATCACAGATACGCAGTATTTT

size: few
V: TRBV20-1
D: -
J: TRBJ1-1
CDR3: CSASSQGNTEAFF
DNA: TGCAGTGCTAGCTCACAGGGGAACACTGAAGCTTTCTTT

size: -
V: TRBV25-1
D: TRBD2
J: TRBJ2-4
CDR3: CASSELGLAGKSKNIQYF
DNA: TGTGCCAGCAGTGAATTAGGGTTAGCGGGGAAGAGCAAAAACATTCAGTACTTC

size: few
V: TRBV20-1
D: -
J: TRBJ1-5
CDR3: CSAGWEQPQHF
DNA: TGCAGTGCTGGCTGGGAGCAGCCCCAGCATTTT

size: -
V: TRBV7-2
D: -
J: TRBJ2-4
CDR3: CASSLNGNPSTNIQYF
DNA: TGTGCCAGCAGCTTAAACGGGAACCCATCCACTAACATTCAGTACTTC

size: -
V: TRBV29-1
D: TRBD2
J: TRBJ2-2
CDR3: CSVGDSGGHTGELFF
DNA: TGCAGCGTAGGGGACTCGGGGGGGCATACCGGGGAGCTGTTTTTT

size: -
V: TRBV28
D: -
J: TRBJ1-1
CDR3: CASSRWEVDTEAFF
DNA: TGTGCCAGCAGTCGGTGGGAAGTGGACACTGAAGCTTTCTTT

size: few
V: TRBV2
D: TRBD1
J: TRBJ1-6
CDR3: CASSGDRHFVVTLHF
DNA: TGTGCCAGCAGTGGGGACAGACACTTCGTAGTCACCCTCCACTTT

size: -
V: TRBV7-8
D: -
J: TRBJ1-4
CDR3: CASSSKIRPTNEKLFF
DNA: TGTGCCAGCAGCTCTAAGATCCGTCCCACTAATGAAAAACTGTTTTTT

size: -
V: TRBV12-3/TRBV12-4
D: -
J: TRBJ2-7
CDR3: CASRLRQSGEQYF
DNA: TGTGCCAGCAGACTCCGACAGAGTGGCGAGCAGTACTTC

size: once
V: TRBV4-1
D: TRBD2
J: TRBJ2-2
CDR3: CASSQEGWDILKSGLATGELFF
DNA: TGCGCCAGCAGCCAAGAAGGCTGGGACATTCTCAAATCGGGACTAGCAACCGGGGAGCTGTTTTTT

size: few
V: TRBV6-1
D: TRBD1
J: TRBJ2-1
CDR3: CASKPDRGNYNEQFF
DNA: TGTGCCAGCAAACCCGACAGGGGAAATTACAATGAGCAGTTCTTC

size: -
V: TRBV7-9
D: -
J: TRBJ2-6
CDR3: CASSFGHGFSGANVLTF
DNA: TGTGCCAGCAGCTTTGGGCACGGGTTCTCTGGGGCCAACGTCCTGACTTTC

size: -
V: TRBV5-1
D: -
J: TRBJ1-1
CDR3: CASSRRAQENTEAFF
DNA: TGCGCCAGCAGCCGGCGGGCACAGGAGAACACTGAAGCTTTCTTT

size: -
V: TRBV5-1
D: -
J: TRBJ1-4
CDR3: CASSFAGFPDEKLFF
DNA: TGCGCCAGCAGCTTTGCGGGATTCCCTGATGAAAAACTGTTTTTT

size: -
V: TRBV9
D: -
J: TRBJ2-1
CDR3: CASSGRVTYNEQFF
DNA: TGTGCCAGCAGCGGCAGGGTCACCTACAATGAGCAGTTCTTC

size: -
V: TRBV9
D: -
J: TRBJ2-5
CDR3: CASSVEEDWGGWETQYF
DNA: TGTGCCAGCAGCGTAGAAGAAGACTGGGGCGGATGGGAGACCCAGTACTTC

size: few
V: TRBV28
D: -
J: TRBJ1-1
CDR3: CASRTRQAHTEAFF
DNA: TGTGCCAGCAGAACGAGACAGGCCCACACTGAAGCTTTCTTT

size: -
V: TRBV20-1
D: -
J: TRBJ2-2
CDR3: CSARDRYTNTGELFF
DNA: TGCAGTGCTAGAGATCGCTATACGAACACCGGGGAGCTGTTTTTT

size: -
V: TRBV9
D: -
J: TRBJ2-1
CDR3: CASSVVAGSSYNEQFF
DNA: TGTGCCAGCAGCGTAGTAGCCGGGAGCTCCTACAATGAGCAGTTCTTC

size: -
V: TRBV15
D: -
J: TRBJ2-1
CDR3: CATSRDLRGVQFF
DNA: TGTGCCACCAGCAGAGATTTGCGGGGTGTGCAGTTCTTC

size: -
V: TRBV5-1
D: -
J: TRBJ2-7
CDR3: CASSPTRRSGGYEQYF
DNA: TGCGCCAGCAGCCCGACCAGGAGATCCGGAGGCTACGAGCAGTACTTC

size: few
V: TRBV12-3/TRBV12-4
D: TRBD1
J: TRBJ1-3
CDR3: CASSATDRGRMGNTIYF
DNA: TGTGCCAGCAGTGCCACGGACAGGGGGCGAATGGGAAACACCATATATTTT

size: few
V: TRBV10-3
D: TRBD1
J: TRBJ2-1
CDR3: CAISESSRGLFYNEQFF
DNA: TGTGCCATCAGTGAGTCGTCGAGGGGGCTATTCTACAATGAGCAGTTCTTC

size: -
V: TRBV6-1
D: -
J: TRBJ2-3
CDR3: CAAASGEPTDTQYF
DNA: TGTGCCGCGGCGTCTGGGGAACCCACAGATACGCAGTATTTT

size: -
V: TRBV20-1
D: -
J: TRBJ1-4
CDR3: CSANDRLANEKLFF
DNA: TGCAGTGCCAACGACAGGCTTGCTAATGAAAAACTGTTTTTT

size: -
V: TRBV28
D: -
J: TRBJ2-1
CDR3: CASSFGDAAGSYNEQFF
DNA: TGTGCCAGCAGTTTTGGGGATGCGGCGGGGAGCTACAATGAGCAGTTCTTC

size: few
V: TRBV5-1
D: -
J: TRBJ2-6
CDR3: CASSLHGPGANVLTF
DNA: TGCGCCAGCAGCTTGCACGGCCCGGGGGCCAACGTCCTGACTTTC

size: few
V: TRBV7-6
D: TRBD1
J: TRBJ2-5
CDR3: CASSLDPRDRGQYF
DNA: TGTGCCAGCAGCTTAGATCCCCGGGACAGGGGGCAGTACTTC

size: -
V: TRBV5-1
D: TRBD1
J: TRBJ2-7
CDR3: CASSPPVGQGINEQYF
DNA: TGCGCCAGCAGCCCCCCCGTAGGACAGGGGATCAACGAGCAGTACTTC

size: few
V: TRBV10-2
D: TRBD2
J: TRBJ2-4
CDR3: CASSEPGLAGNIQYF
DNA: TGCGCCAGCAGTGAGCCAGGACTAGCGGGTAACATTCAGTACTTC

size: few
V: TRBV24-1
D: -
J: TRBJ1-3
CDR3: CATSDLRDTLSGNTIYF
DNA: TGTGCCACCAGTGATTTGCGGGACACTCTCTCTGGAAACACCATATATTTT

size: few
V: TRBV28
D: TRBD1
J: TRBJ2-1
CDR3: CARSRDRDYNEQFF
DNA: TGTGCCAGAAGCCGGGACAGGGACTACAATGAGCAGTTCTTC

size: -
V: TRBV20-1
D: -
J: TRBJ2-2
CDR3: CSARSGYRSGELFF
DNA: TGCAGTGCTAGAAGCGGGTACAGGTCCGGGGAGCTGTTTTTT

size: -
V: TRBV29-1
D: -
J: TRBJ2-4
CDR3: CSVESGVNIQYF
DNA: TGCAGCGTTGAATCAGGGGTAAACATTCAGTACTTC

size: -
V: TRBV5-1
D: -
J: TRBJ1-1
CDR3: CASSFGTLVENTEAFF
DNA: TGCGCCAGCAGCTTCGGGACCCTCGTCGAGAACACTGAAGCTTTCTTT

size: -
V: TRBV11-2
D: TRBD2
J: TRBJ2-5
CDR3: CASSRRGGAEGETQYF
DNA: TGTGCCAGCAGCCGGCGCGGGGGGGCGGAGGGAGAGACCCAGTACTTC

size: -
V: TRBV21-1
D: -
J: TRBJ2-7
CDR3: CAAYEQYF
DNA: TGTGCCGCCTACGAGCAGTACTTC

size: -
V: TRBV4-1
D: -
J: TRBJ1-1
CDR3: CASSQSSEAFF
DNA: TGCGCCAGCAGCCAGTCCTCTGAAGCTTTCTTT

size: few
V: TRBV20-1
D: -
J: TRBJ2-5
CDR3: CSAQAGVSQETQYF
DNA: TGCAGTGCGCAAGCCGGGGTTAGTCAAGAGACCCAGTACTTC

size: -
V: TRBV3-1
D: -
J: TRBJ2-3
CDR3: CASSQDLREGTDTQYF
DNA: TGTGCCAGCAGCCAAGATCTGAGGGAGGGCACAGATACGCAGTATTTT

size: -
V: TRBV11-1
D: -
J: TRBJ1-2
CDR3: CASSFEGTLRVYGYTF
DNA: TGTGCCAGCAGTTTTGAAGGGACCTTACGTGTTTATGGCTACACCTTC

size: -
V: TRBV24-1
D: -
J: TRBJ1-5
CDR3: CATSERPYQPQHF
DNA: TGTGCCACCAGTGAAAGACCGTATCAGCCCCAGCATTTT

size: few
V: TRBV20-1
D: TRBD2
J: TRBJ2-3
CDR3: CSAKDSGGAGDTQYF
DNA: TGCAGTGCGAAGGACAGCGGGGGGGCCGGTGATACGCAGTATTTT

size: -
V: TRBV28
D: -
J: TRBJ1-6
CDR3: CASSFGLALNYNSPLHF
DNA: TGTGCCAGCAGTTTTGGGCTTGCCCTAAACTATAATTCACCCCTCCACTTT

size: few
V: TRBV10-3
D: -
J: TRBJ2-5
CDR3: CAISGAGETQYF
DNA: TGTGCCATCAGTGGAGCAGGAGAGACCCAGTACTTC

size: -
V: TRBV20-1
D: TRBD1
J: TRBJ1-1
CDR3: CSARDWGQLNTEAFF
DNA: TGCAGTGCTAGAGATTGGGGACAGCTGAACACTGAAGCTTTCTTT

size: few
V: TRBV27
D: -
J: TRBJ2-3
CDR3: CASSLFGLSTDTQYF
DNA: TGTGCCAGCAGTTTATTTGGCCTTAGCACAGATACGCAGTATTTT

size: -
V: TRBV7-8
D: TRBD1
J: TRBJ1-5
CDR3: CASSLGRQGGGQPQHF
DNA: TGTGCCAGCAGCTTAGGTCGACAGGGAGGAGGTCAGCCCCAGCATTTT

size: few
V: TRBV20-1
D: -
J: TRBJ2-7
CDR3: CSAKTGVSYEQYF
DNA: TGCAGTGCTAAAACAGGCGTCTCCTACGAGCAGTACTTC

size: -
V: TRBV5-1
D: TRBD1
J: TRBJ1-4
CDR3: CASGTGGGEKLFF
DNA: TGCGCCAGCGGGACAGGGGGAGGAGAAAAACTGTTTTTT

size: few
V: TRBV24-1
D: -
J: TRBJ2-3
CDR3: CATSVGPRNTQYF
DNA: TGTGCCACCAGTGTCGGCCCGCGGAATACGCAGTATTTT

size: -
V: TRBV29-1
D: -
J: TRBJ2-3
CDR3: CSADSGHPTDTQYF
DNA: TGCAGCGCGGACAGTGGACACCCCACAGATACGCAGTATTTT

size: -
V: TRBV12-3/TRBV12-4
D: TRBD1
J: TRBJ1-3
CDR3: CASSFVRGQSGNTIYF
DNA: TGTGCCAGCAGTTTCGTCAGGGGACAGTCTGGAAACACCATATATTTT

size: once
V: TRBV5-1
D: TRBD1
J: TRBJ2-7
CDR3: CASSLWPGQGVYEQYF
DNA: TGCGCCAGCAGCTTGTGGCCCGGACAGGGGGTCTACGAGCAGTACTTC

size: few
V: TRBV29-1
D: TRBD1
J: TRBJ1-1
CDR3: CSVELRQGANTEAFF
DNA: TGCAGCGTTGAACTACGACAGGGGGCGAATACTGAAGCTTTCTTT